The rows below give T cell receptor beta chains drawn from one sample of a study of shared clonotypes between healthy human individuals. Generated by immunoSEQ multiplex PCR, the TCRdb table keeps only in-frame clones and is missing some. The sample holds 950,000 to 1,100,000 clones, roughly 80% seen once. The specimen was memory CD4+ T cells sorted from blood. The receptors shown here come from a man aged 18 to 30 in good health. The CDR3 runs from the conserved cysteine through the conserved F or W.

TRBV6-5	TRBJ1-5	CASSRGQINQPQHF
TRBV5-1	TRBJ2-2	CASSFSSLFRERRTGELFF
TRBV5-6	TRBJ1-5	CASSRQGMSSNQPQHF
TRBV2	TRBJ2-7	CASRRQGPTYEQYF
TRBV11-2	TRBJ2-1	CASSLEGSSYNEQFF
TRBV5-6	TRBJ2-2	CASSSSGKPPGELFF
TRBV12-5	TRBJ2-7	CASGLDSGEQYF
TRBV11-2	TRBJ1-4	CASSPTGAAAGTVFF
TRBV7-8	TRBJ1-5	CASSRTEPTSIGNQPQHF
TRBV5-4	TRBJ1-2	CASSLAPGTYGYTF
TRBV18	TRBJ2-3	CASSSRGTSGPDTQYF
TRBV10-3	TRBJ2-7	CAISESWESSYEQYF
TRBV28	TRBJ1-5	CASSRTGLNQPQHF
TRBV30	TRBJ1-1	CAWSVRGDGKAFF
TRBV27	TRBJ2-7	CASRIQDALSYEQYF
TRBV21-1	TRBJ2-2	CASSKKTLAGGELFF
TRBV5-3	TRBJ2-6	CARSYRGAGANVLTF
TRBV11-2	TRBJ1-2	CASSDNLGVYGYTF
TRBV5-1	TRBJ2-7	CASSSDSSYEQYF
TRBV19	TRBJ2-3	CASSPGQGTPAGTDTQYF
TRBV4-1	TRBJ1-6	CASSQGSLGQGGSPLHF
TRBV4-3	TRBJ2-4	CASSQEGGNIQYF
TRBV25-1	TRBJ2-3	CASWGRGQGADTQYF
TRBV6-5	TRBJ1-1	CASSYGTETEAFF
TRBV11-2	TRBJ2-7	CASSLGGQAPYEQYF
TRBV30	TRBJ2-1	CAWSRGGPNEQFF
TRBV5-4	TRBJ2-1	CASRTSGGADSYNEQFF
TRBV27	TRBJ2-2	CASSPHRDGPTGELFF
TRBV6-1	TRBJ2-5	CASRSDRGQRETQYF
TRBV6-5	TRBJ2-7	CASSYSSAGDPYEQYF
TRBV5-4	TRBJ2-5	CASSLSSGQGQETQYF
TRBV5-6	TRBJ2-1	CASILTSGRGNEQFF
TRBV5-4	TRBJ2-2	CASSLATGGPSGELFF
TRBV27	TRBJ1-1	CASSLEGGTYEAFF
TRBV2	TRBJ2-6	CASMRQGVGGANVLTF
TRBV6-1	TRBJ2-5	CASSAGGEGQTQYF
TRBV7-7	TRBJ2-7	CASSPGRGSSYEQYF
TRBV5-4	TRBJ2-3	CASSLVSEDTQYF
TRBV6-1	TRBJ2-7	CASSQATGDGPAYEQYF
TRBV5-1	TRBJ1-1	CASSGGSGGRTEAFF